The 30 T cell receptor beta chains given below trace back to one sample, sequenced in a study of blood T cell repertoires in COVID-19. The assay was immunoSEQ multiplex PCR, and TCRdb's table has in-frame clones only and misses some. The data show some 150,000 clones, over 80% seen once. The specimen sequenced was peripheral blood. The receptor set was obtained from a man aged 45 to 65 who had recovered from COVID-19.

CDR3 sequence (DNA): TGTGCCAGCAGCCCTTCTGGGCTAGCCAAAAACATTCAGTACTTC. Amino acid sequence: CASSPSGLAKNIQYF. The chain couples TRBV5-4 to TRBJ2-4, with D unresolved. V lost 4 bases to trimming and J lost 0 bases, with 11 bases between them. The CDR3 runs to 15 residues. Germline CDR1 is SGHNT and CDR2 is YYREEE (reference sequence).

The V gene is TRBV29-1, the J gene TRBJ2-5; perhaps TRBD1 as D (5 bases). The ends were cut back, 1 base at V and 2 bases at J, with 8 bases in the middle. The CDR3 sequence is 13 residues long. Germline assignment: CDR1 SQVTM and CDR2 ANQGSEA. This CDR3 is CSVEGQSQETQYF. The CDR3 DNA reads as TGCAGCGTTGAAGGACAGTCTCAAGAGACCCAGTACTTC.

The chain links TRBV9 to TRBJ2-2; TRBD2 matches 9 bases. Per the germline V gene, CDR1 is SGDLS and CDR2 is YYNGEE. This CDR3 is 16 amino acids long. V shed 0 bases, J shed 1 base, and the junction held 1 base outside the gene matches. CDR3 in amino acids: CASSVVAGVNTGELFF. The CDR3, as DNA: TGTGCCAGCAGCGTAGTAGCGGGGGTGAACACCGGGGAGCTGTTTTTT. Looking up the rest from reference TRBV9 and TRBJ2-2 gives the full variable domain: DSGVTQTPKHLITATGQRVTLRCSPRSGDLSVYWYQQSLDQGLQFLIQYYNGEERAKGNILERFSAQQFPDLHSELNLSSLELGDSALYFCASSVVAGVNTGELFFGEGSRLTVL.

The J gene is TRBJ2-3, the V gene TRBV7-2, with 11 bases lining up with TRBD2. CDR3 length: 15 residues. Trimming cost V 3 bases and J 3 bases; bases outside gene matches: 2. Per the germline V gene, CDR1 is SGHTA and CDR2 is FQGNSA. CDR3 sequence: CASSFSGGGTDTQYF. CDR3 sequence (DNA): TGTGCCAGCAGCTTTAGCGGGGGGGGGACAGATACGCAGTATTTT.

The chain carries TRBV10-2 and TRBJ1-1, with 7 bases fitting TRBD1. The CDR3 extends over 13 amino acids. Losses at the gene ends were 6 bases for V and 4 bases for J; bases not matched to a gene: 5. Germline CDR1 is WSHSY and CDR2 is SAAADI. CDR3: CASRTTGVTEAFF. CDR3 nucleotide sequence: TGCGCCAGCAGGACCACAGGGGTCACTGAAGCTTTCTTT.

The chain employs TRBV21-1 and TRBJ2-7; the table's TRBD1 call for D was not verified on the DNA. TRBV21-1 is given as a pseudogene. The CDR3 consists of 12 residues. The CDR3, as DNA: TGTGCCAGCAGCTACGACAGCTACGAGCAGTACTTC. Protein sequence: CASSYDSYEQYF.

The V call is TRBV6-1, the J call TRBJ1-2, with a possible D match to TRBD1 (6 bases). CDR3 size: 13 residues. Germline values: CDR1 MNHNS, CDR2 SASEGT. Deletions cut 5 bases from V and 5 bases from J, with 12 bases between. The CDR3 is CASSSQGQYGYTF. In nucleotides, the CDR3 is TGTGCCAGCAGTTCTCAGGGGCAATATGGCTACACCTTC.

V and J are TRBV9 and TRBJ1-2, with D perhaps matching TRBD1 (5 bases). The V gene lost 3 bases and the J gene lost 8 bases, with 8 bases spanning the gap. Per germline, CDR1 SGDLS and CDR2 YYNGEE. The CDR3 covers 11 residues. The CDR3 region is CASSEGQGYTF. In DNA, the CDR3 is TGTGCCAGCAGCGAAGGACAAGGCTACACCTTC.

This chain connects TRBV10-3 to TRBJ2-3, with unresolved D. Trimming removed 6 bases at V and 5 bases at J, with 15 bases between. There are 14 residues in the CDR3. CDR1 and CDR2 (germline): ENHRY, SYGVKD. The CDR3 coding sequence is TGTGCCATCAGCGCGGAGTACTTGAGAGATACGCAGTATTTT. Residues: CAISAEYLRDTQYF.

This chain joins TRBV6-1 and TRBJ1-5; 7 bases map to TRBD1. The CDR3 has 15 amino acids. Trimming cost V 2 bases and J 2 bases; bases outside gene matches: 3. Per the germline V gene, CDR1 is MNHNS and CDR2 is SASEGT. The CDR3 region has the DNA TGTGCCAGCAGTGAATTTACAGGGGGCAATCAGCCCCAGCATTTT. Translated: CASSEFTGGNQPQHF.

This clone was found once. This sequence joins TRBV6-5 and TRBJ1-4, with TRBD1 matching over 8 bases. Losses at the gene ends were 7 bases for V and 7 bases for J; bases not matched to a gene: 8. Looked up from germline, CDR1 is MNHEY and CDR2 is SVGAGI. This CDR3 is built from 14 residues. CDR3 nucleotide sequence: TGTGCCAGCACCGCGGACAGGGCGACTGAAAAACTGTTTTTT. Encoded protein: CASTADRATEKLFF.

The chain uses TRBV5-4 and TRBJ2-7; 8 bases map to TRBD1. Germline V gene lookup returns CDR1 SGHNT and CDR2 YYREEE (reference sequence). V lost 4 bases to trimming and J lost 0 bases; unmatched junction nucleotides: 6. The CDR3 totals 15 residues. CDR3 nucleotide sequence: TGTGCCAGCAGCCTGACAGGGGCTAGCTCCTACGAGCAGTACTTC. It translates to CASSLTGASSYEQYF.

The CDR3 loop reads CASRDTANTGELFF. The CDR3, as DNA: TGTGCCAGCCGGGACACAGCGAACACCGGGGAGCTGTTTTTT. The chain uses TRBV7-8 and TRBJ2-2; a possible D gene is TRBD1 (6 bases). The V gene's germline CDR1 is SGHVS and CDR2 FQNEAQ. The CDR3 covers 14 residues. The V and J ends lost 8 bases and 0 bases respectively, with 10 bases between them.

This chain joins TRBV10-1 and TRBJ2-5; D call uncertain. The CDR3 consists of 13 residues. Trimming took off 5 bases at V and 2 bases at J, with 9 bases between the two ends. Germline-derived CDR1 and CDR2 are WNHNN and SYGVQD (reference sequence). This CDR3 is CASSTEIQETQYF. As DNA, the CDR3 is TGCGCCAGCAGTACAGAGATACAAGAGACCCAGTACTTC.

At least ten counts were recorded for this clone. The J gene is TRBJ1-2, the V gene TRBV6-5, with TRBD1 matching over 7 bases. This CDR3 contains 14 residues. Germline assignment: CDR1 MNHEY and CDR2 SVGAGI. V lost 7 bases to trimming and J lost 4 bases; unmatched junction nucleotides: 9. CDR3 in amino acids: CASTSQGGGYGYTF. CDR3 in DNA: TGTGCCAGCACATCCCAAGGGGGCGGCTATGGCTACACCTTC.

The chain uses TRBV29-1 and TRBJ2-1, with a tentative D call TRBD2 (6 bases). The CDR3 has 14 amino acids. V lost 3 bases to trimming and J lost 5 bases, with 14 bases between them. CDR1 SQVTM and CDR2 ANQGSEA come from the germline V gene. In nucleotides, the CDR3 is TGCAGCGTTGATGGAGAATGGAGGGACAATGAGCAGTTCTTC. Encoded protein: CSVDGEWRDNEQFF.

This chain uses TRBV6-4 with TRBJ2-3; 7 bases fit TRBD1. The CDR3 runs to 15 residues. V was clipped by 0 bases and J by 5 bases; unmatched bases: 5. Germline CDR1 reads MRHNA; CDR2 reads SNTAGT. The CDR3 nucleotides read TGTGCCAGCAGTGACTCTGGCAGGGGGAGAGATACGCAGTATTTT. This codes for CASSDSGRGRDTQYF.

A single count supports this clone. The chain links TRBV29-1 to TRBJ2-1; 11 bases agree with TRBD1. The J segment lost 7 bases and the V segment lost 6 bases, leaving 20 bases of the junction unmatched. CDR3 length: 18 amino acids. CDR1 is SQVTM, CDR2 ANQGSEA, per germline. Here the CDR3 reads CSVQPGQGVLKHPNEQFF. CDR3 in DNA: TGCAGCGTACAACCGGGACAGGGGGTCCTGAAACACCCTAATGAGCAGTTCTTC.

The chain joins TRBV11-2 to TRBJ1-2; 12 positions match TRBD1. V trimming: 5 bases; J trimming: 6 bases; junction bases outside the gene matches: 7. Germline V CDR1 and CDR2: SGHAT, FQNNGV. The CDR3 sequence is 15 residues long. CDR3 nucleotide sequence: TGTGCCAGCAGCCCGGGGACAGGGGGCATAGATGGCTACACCTTC. Translation: CASSPGTGGIDGYTF.

V is TRBV7-2 and J is TRBJ2-7, with D perhaps TRBD2 (5 bases). The ends were cut back, 2 bases at V and 2 bases at J, with 16 bases in the middle. Germline V gene data show CDR1 as SGHTA and CDR2 as FQGNSA. There are 16 residues in the CDR3. The CDR3 loop reads CASSLSATGTAYEQYF. CDR3 nucleotides: TGTGCCAGCAGCTTATCAGCAACGGGAACTGCCTACGAGCAGTACTTC.

This chain links TRBV19 with TRBJ1-4; D remains unclear. Trimming shortened V by 1 base and J by 3 bases, and 6 bases separated the two germline ends. Germline CDR1 and CDR2: LNHDA and SQIVND (reference sequence). The CDR3 runs to 14 residues. In DNA, the CDR3 is TGTGCCAGTAGTATAGTCCACTCTAATGAAAAACTGTTTTTT. This sequence encodes CASSIVHSNEKLFF.

This clone was found once. This chain links TRBV29-1 with TRBJ2-1, with 10 positions matching TRBD1. The V segment lost 7 bases and the J segment 3 bases; nucleotides outside the gene matches: 6. The length of the CDR3 is 14 residues. CDR1 and CDR2 (germline): SQVTM, ANQGSEA. The CDR3 DNA is TGCAGCGGGGAAGGGACAGGGGTCTACAATGAGCAGTTCTTC. This codes for CSGEGTGVYNEQFF.

The sample holds one count of this clone. The rearrangement joins TRBV7-8 to TRBJ1-1, with D possibly TRBD1 on 6 matching bases. Germline CDR1 reads SGHVS; CDR2 reads FQNEAQ. V was cut by 4 bases and J by 1 base, with 22 bases left in between. This CDR3 has 18 residues. CDR3 DNA sequence: TGTGCCAGCAGCTCCCCTAGGGGGGGAGAAGGGTGGAACACTGAAGCTTTCTTT. Translated, it gives CASSSPRGGEGWNTEAFF.

The rearrangement joins TRBV4-2 to TRBJ2-2; TRBD1 matches at 7 bases. The germline gives CDR1 LGHNA, CDR2 YNFKEQ. The CDR3 is 16 residues long. V lost 0 bases to trimming and J lost 6 bases; unmatched junction nucleotides: 7. The CDR3 is CASSQDLGGAAGELFF. CDR3 coding DNA: TGTGCCAGCAGCCAAGATCTAGGGGGCGCCGCCGGGGAGCTGTTTTTT.

The chain is built from TRBV5-6 and TRBJ2-1; 14 bases match TRBD2. After removal of 4 bases from V and 9 bases from J, the junction contained 6 bases not matched to a gene. The CDR3 runs to 15 residues. Germline values: CDR1 SGHDT, CDR2 YYEEEE. CDR3 nucleotide sequence: TGTGCCAGCAGCCTCGGACTAGCGGGGGGCCGTGAGCAGTTCTTC. This translates into CASSLGLAGGREQFF.

Details on this clone: The identical CDR3 is also encoded by other nucleotide sequences in the sample. The V and J genes are TRBV18 and TRBJ1-2, with 7 bases aligning to TRBD1. Germline V gene lookup returns CDR1 KGHSH and CDR2 LQKENI. The junction had 3 bases not matched to a gene; V was cut back by 3 bases and J by 5 bases. The CDR3 sequence is 13 residues long. CDR3 region: CASSPGTDYGYTF. For the CDR3, the DNA is TGTGCCAGCTCACCCGGGACAGATTATGGCTACACCTTC.

This clone has just one count. The chain employs TRBV7-9 and TRBJ2-1; TRBD2 matches at 9 bases. CDR3 length: 17 amino acids. Germline CDR1 reads SEHNR; CDR2 reads FQNEAQ (reference sequence). The junction had 7 bases not matched to a gene; V was cut back by 0 bases and J by 4 bases. The CDR3: CASSLAGLAGPYNEQFF. The CDR3 DNA is TGTGCCAGCAGCTTAGCAGGTCTAGCGGGGCCTTACAATGAGCAGTTCTTC. The variable domain in full, with the rest retrieved from reference TRBV7-9 and TRBJ2-1, is DTGVSQNPRHKITKRGQNVTFRCDPISEHNRLYWYRQTLGQGPEFLTYFQNEAQLEKSRLLSDRFSAERPKGSFSTLEIQRTEQGDSAMYLCASSLAGLAGPYNEQFFGPGTRLTVL.

The chain carries TRBV12-5 and TRBJ1-1; TRBD1 aligns across 7 bases. Trimming cost V 7 bases and J 4 bases; bases outside gene matches: 15. This CDR3 region has 16 residues. CDR1 and CDR2 (germline): LGHNT, FRNRAP. CDR3 in amino acids: CASAEDRDRIGTEAFF. The CDR3 bases are TGTGCTAGTGCCGAAGACAGGGATAGGATCGGCACTGAAGCTTTCTTT.

The chain carries TRBV5-4 and TRBJ2-1; TRBD2 matches at 10 bases. Germline V gene lookup returns CDR1 SGHNT and CDR2 YYREEE (reference sequence). Unmatched junction bases numbered 6, after V lost 0 bases and J lost 9 bases. The CDR3 has 15 amino acids. The CDR3 DNA reads TGTGCCAGCAGCTTGGAAAGCGGGGGGGCAGGTGAGCAGTTCTTC. Translated, it gives CASSLESGGAGEQFF.

V gene TRBV7-2 combines with J gene TRBJ1-2; D not certain. The germline CDR1 and CDR2 sequences are SGHTA and FQGNSA. Between the trimmed V and J ends, which lost 5 bases and 0 bases, there was a span of 19 bases. The CDR3 length is 17 residues. The chain's CDR3 is CASSNSPGRLTNYGYTF. CDR3 in DNA: TGTGCCAGCAGCAATAGTCCCGGCCGACTGACTAACTATGGCTACACCTTC.